Below, 2 T cell receptor beta chains from the same sample are listed, as sequenced in a study of T cell repertoires in cytomegalovirus infection. TCRdb reprocessed the reads via MiXCR and lists one record per CDR3 protein. Of about 920,000 distinct CDR3 sequences in the sample, approximately 31% were seen once. Antigens of these TCRs are unknown. Material: cultured CD8+ T cells from PBMCs, obtained from culture after CMV antigen stimulation. The receptors derive from a human donor in good health (CMV status not recorded). Some clones in this sample may be carry-over from other donors' samples.

This chain connects TRBV19 to TRBJ1-1; 9 bases match TRBD1. This CDR3 is 15 amino acids long. V lost 6 bases and J lost 7; bases outside the gene matches: 12. Germline CDR1 reads LNHDA; CDR2 reads SQIVND (reference sequence). The CDR3 here is CASSPQGAGFVEAFF. DNA of the CDR3: TGTGCCAGTAGCCCACAGGGGGCGGGTTTCGTTGAAGCTTTCTTT.

This clonotype was found many times. This chain joins TRBV2 and TRBJ2-7; a weak D match, TRBD2 (6 bases). The CDR3 is 15 amino acids. Germline CDR1 and CDR2: SNHLY and FYNNEI. Between the trimmed V and J ends, which lost 3 bases and 3 bases, there was a span of 15 bases. CDR3 protein: CASSEKGDSGYEQYF. CDR3 bases: TGTGCCAGCAGTGAGAAAGGGGACTCGGGCTACGAGCAGTACTTC.